Below are 15 T cell receptor beta chains sequenced from a single sample in a study of monozygotic twins with inflammatory bowel disease. TCRdb reprocessed the 5' RACE reads and keeps a single row for each CDR3 protein, giving no DNA. The sample includes about 380,000 distinct CDR3 sequences. The sample consisted of blood. The receptors were gathered from a human donor with ulcerative colitis or Crohn's disease, or a healthy co-twin of an affected twin (not recorded which).

V gene TRBV6-2 or TRBV6-3 combines with J gene TRBJ1-1; without DNA, the TCRdb call of TRBD1 cannot be checked. This CDR3 contains 14 residues. Germline V gene data show CDR1 as MNHEY and CDR2 as SVGEGT. This CDR3 reads CASSLVGGRTEAFF.

The chain recombines TRBV7-9 with TRBJ2-7; the TRBD1 assignment by TCRdb is unverifiable without DNA. The CDR3 covers 14 residues. Germline V CDR1 and CDR2: SEHNR, FQNEAQ (reference sequence). The chain's CDR3 is CASSPYGQGYEQYF.

J is TRBJ2-5 and V is TRBV30; TCRdb picks TRBD1, but there is no DNA to check that call. There are 14 residues in the CDR3. Germline-derived CDR1 and CDR2 are GTSNPN and SVGIG (reference sequence). The CDR3 sequence is CAWSVGGAKKTQYF.

The chain joins TRBV20-1 to TRBJ2-1; absent DNA, TCRdb's TRBD1 call cannot be checked. Germline lookup yields CDR1 DFQATT and CDR2 SNEGSKA (reference sequence). CDR3 size: 14 residues. The CDR3 sequence: CSARTGGLSNEQFF.

The chain joins TRBV9 to TRBJ1-1. The CDR3 runs 16 residues. Germline V gives CDR1 SGDLS, CDR2 YYNGEE. The CDR3 is CASRGVLGGGDTEAFF.

The genes are TRBV29-1 and TRBJ2-3; with no DNA, the TCRdb D assignment of TRBD2 cannot be verified. The CDR3 consists of 13 residues. Germline-derived CDR1 and CDR2 are SQVTM and ANQGSEA. The CDR3 spells CSVLGRNTDTQYF.

The CDR3 spells CASSSRQGQNTEAFF. The rearrangement links TRBV7-9 to TRBJ1-1; absent DNA, TCRdb's TRBD1 call cannot be checked. The CDR3 is made up of 15 amino acids. Per the germline V gene, CDR1 is SEHNR and CDR2 is FQNEAQ (reference sequence).

This chain uses TRBV9 with TRBJ2-1; the TRBD1 assignment by TCRdb is unverifiable without DNA. This CDR3 spans 16 amino acids. Looked up from germline, CDR1 is SGDLS and CDR2 is YYNGEE. CDR3 region: CASSERSGRGVNEQFF.

The chain has TRBV15 and TRBJ2-2; TCRdb's D call, TRBD2, is unchecked because there is no DNA. Germline CDR1 is LNHNV and CDR2 is YYDKDF (reference sequence). The CDR3 spans 16 residues. The CDR3 loop is CATSTISGGPTGELFF.

The chain uses TRBV6-5 and TRBJ2-6. The CDR3 has 17 residues. Germline CDR1 and CDR2: MNHEY and SVGAGI. The CDR3: CASSYTGHSSGANVLTF.

The V and J genes are TRBV4-2 and TRBJ2-5; the D gene TCRdb calls, TRBD2, cannot be checked with no DNA. The CDR3 totals 16 residues. The germline V gene encodes CDR1 LGHNA and CDR2 YNFKEQ. The CDR3 loop reads CASSHREAEGQETQYF.

V and J are TRBV30 and TRBJ2-7; the D gene TCRdb calls, TRBD1, cannot be checked with no DNA. The germline CDR1 and CDR2 sequences are GTSNPN and SVGIG (reference sequence). The CDR3 loop spans 15 amino acids. The CDR3 sequence: CAWSSRTGGTYEQYF.

This chain joins TRBV7-9 and TRBJ2-7; TCRdb proposes TRBD1, but this gene call is untestable without DNA. CDR1 and CDR2 (germline): SEHNR, FQNEAQ (reference sequence). CDR3 length equals 15 residues. CDR3 region: CASSSRGQVSEKQYF.

The V and J genes are TRBV29-1 and TRBJ2-5; TCRdb picks TRBD1, but there is no DNA to check that call. The CDR3 consists of 14 residues. CDR1 is SQVTM and CDR2 is ANQGSEA in the germline V gene. CDR3 in amino acids: CSVVAHREVETQYF.

V usage is TRBV20-1 and J usage is TRBJ2-3; no DNA is available, so the TRBD2 call from TCRdb remains unchecked. The length of the CDR3 is 18 residues. CDR1 DFQATT and CDR2 SNEGSKA come from the germline V gene (reference sequence). The CDR3 loop reads CSAVGLAGGPVSTDTQYF.